This note documents a single T cell receptor beta chain sequence. This clone was observed a handful of times. The target of this receptor is not known. Base qualities are missing; no much larger clone stands one base away. Using the immunoSEQ assay, TCRB CDR3 regions were amplified from roughly 2.1 micrograms of genomic DNA, or from all available DNA when less than that was on hand. For multiplex PCR, 60 forward primers for TCR V beta segments and 13 reverse primers for J beta segments were used. Synthetic control templates were spiked into each sample at limiting dilution to estimate reads per starting template. The Illumina HiSeq System generated 87 bp sequencing reads. In the source study's methods: PCR and sequencing errors were removed by a nearest neighbor algorithm that merged closely related sequences. TCR overlap was defined as the percentage of unique tumor TCR beta sequences that were also found in the peripheral blood of the same patient. As stored in TCRdb, this immuneACCESS dataset retains in-frame rearrangements with V and J assigned. A fraction of the clones does not appear; measured against another copy, unresolved V genes explain less than half of the discrepancy, and the remainder lacks a known reason. D and trimming were read from the DNA, whereas the V and J calls and clone size are those reported in that table. The sample table contains around 60,000 clones; only one count was recorded for about nine tenths of them. Of the sample, around a tenth is held by the ten largest clones.

These data come from a study of glioma-infiltrating T cells after dendritic cell vaccination listed by TCRdb under 2016. For context, the study as a whole: The cohort comprised around 15 glioblastoma patients from Phase I and II dendritic cell vaccination trials, 9 newly diagnosed and 6 with recurrent disease. Patients received autologous tumor lysate-pulsed dendritic cell vaccination between about 2002 and 2013. Tumor-infiltrating lymphocyte content was quantified and tumor and blood repertoires were compared in dendritic cell-vaccinated glioblastoma patients by deep sequencing of TCR beta CDR3 regions. Three intradermal dendritic cell vaccine injections were administered to patients at biweekly intervals in the arm below the axilla. The vaccine was prepared from monocyte-derived dendritic cells that were cultured for 6 to 7 days with IL-4 and GM-CSF and then pulsed overnight with autologous tumor lysate. TCR sequencing metrics, including TIL content and tumor-blood repertoire overlap, were correlated with survival after dendritic cell vaccination.

Trimming removed 0 bases from V and 10 bases from J, leaving 13 bases between the germline ends. There are 13 amino acids in the CDR3, from cysteine to phenylalanine inclusive. Only CDR3 DNA remains: 39 bases, in frame from the first base. CDR1 and CDR2 were assigned from the germline V gene as LGHNA and YNFKEQ. Read against the paper, the sample's time point label means: after dendritic cell vaccination, including at tumor progression/relapse. Patients were selected on the basis of adequate residual fresh-frozen tumor tissue and more than two years of available survival data. An isocitrate dehydrogenase mutation was not carried by any of the glioblastoma patients, although molecular status was otherwise variable. PBMC were collected before vaccination, two weeks after the third vaccination, and at tumor progression if progression occurred. The Qiagen DNeasy Blood extraction Kit was used to extract genomic DNA.

The study at large found these results: The three-group TCR overlap response model was described as speculative and requiring prospective validation. The cohort was small and heterogeneous, only a few patients had full blood and tumor sets, and even fewer had initial-recurrent tumor pairs. No direct relationship between TCR clonality and survival was found, suggesting that a diverse polyclonal response may matter. After dendritic cell vaccination, a higher estimated pretreatment TIL content predicted longer time to progression and longer overall survival.

The sequence joins TRBV4-2 to TRBJ2-7; the D gene is possibly TRBD2, with 5 bases matching. The sample here was blood, taken after dendritic cell vaccination. The clonotype was recovered from a human donor with glioblastoma. The CDR3 protein: CASSQDGSGVQYF. DNA sequence: TGTGCCAGCAGCCAAGACGGAAGCGGAGTACAGTACTTC.